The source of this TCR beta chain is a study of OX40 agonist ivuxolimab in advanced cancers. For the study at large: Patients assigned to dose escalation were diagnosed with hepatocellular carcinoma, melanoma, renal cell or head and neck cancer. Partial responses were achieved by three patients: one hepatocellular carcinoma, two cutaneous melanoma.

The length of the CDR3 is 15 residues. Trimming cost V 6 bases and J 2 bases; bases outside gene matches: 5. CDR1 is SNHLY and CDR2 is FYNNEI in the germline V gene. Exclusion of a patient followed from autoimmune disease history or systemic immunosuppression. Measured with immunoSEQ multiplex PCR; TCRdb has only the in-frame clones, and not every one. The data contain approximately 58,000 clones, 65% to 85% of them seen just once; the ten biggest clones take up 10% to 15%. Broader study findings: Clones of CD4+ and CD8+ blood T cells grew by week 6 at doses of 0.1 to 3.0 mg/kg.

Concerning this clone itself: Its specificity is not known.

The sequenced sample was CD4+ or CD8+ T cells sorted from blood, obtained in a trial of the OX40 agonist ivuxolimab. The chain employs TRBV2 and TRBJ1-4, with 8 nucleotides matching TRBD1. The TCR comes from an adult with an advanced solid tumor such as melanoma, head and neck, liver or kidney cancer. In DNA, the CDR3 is TGTGCCAGCAGCCTGACAGGGGCCACTAATGAAAAACTGTTTTTT. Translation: CASSLTGATNEKLFF.